The 14 T cell receptor beta chains listed next were all sequenced from one sample in a study of blood T cell repertoires in COVID-19. Data came from immunoSEQ multiplex PCR; TCRdb stores just in-frame clones and leaves some out. The data contain over 250,000 clones, roughly 86% of them singletons. The sample consisted of peripheral blood. The receptors were gathered from a woman aged 30 to 39 with acute or convalescent COVID-19.

The chain carries TRBV7-8 and TRBJ1-3; no reliable D call. V was pared by 2 bases and J by 0 bases, with 14 bases between. The CDR3 is 17 amino acids. CDR1 is SGHVS and CDR2 is FQNEAQ in the germline V gene. The CDR3 DNA reads as TGTGCCAGCAGCTTAATACGGAGGTCAAGCTCTGGAAACACCATATATTTT. This encodes CASSLIRRSSSGNTIYF.

The V call is TRBV29-1, the J call TRBJ2-1, with 7 bases aligning to TRBD2. Germline V gives CDR1 SQVTM, CDR2 ANQGSEA. This CDR3 region has 19 residues. Unmatched junction bases numbered 24, after V lost 0 bases and J lost 10 bases. The CDR3 DNA reads as TGCAGCGTTGAAGATCCGAGACTAGCCAAAGATGGTCCAAAAGGGGAGCAGTTCTTC. Its translation is CSVEDPRLAKDGPKGEQFF.

The genes are TRBV7-2 and TRBJ2-1, with 14 bases lining up with TRBD2. Losses at the gene ends were 1 base for V and 8 bases for J; bases not matched to a gene: 7. The CDR3 totals 17 residues. The V gene's germline CDR1 is SGHTA and CDR2 FQGNSA. DNA for the CDR3: TGTGCCAGCAGCTTAGTAGGGACTAGCGGGAGATCCCATGAGCAGTTCTTC. Translating gives CASSLVGTSGRSHEQFF.

This clone was seen only once. The V gene is TRBV2, the J gene TRBJ2-6; the D gene is possibly TRBD1 (6 bases). CDR3 size: 14 residues. V was cut by 7 bases and J by 4 bases, with 11 bases left in between. The germline gives CDR1 SNHLY, CDR2 FYNNEI. The CDR3: CASTQGPGANVLTF. The CDR3 nucleotides are TGTGCCAGCACCCAGGGGCCAGGGGCCAACGTCCTGACTTTC.

The chain recombines TRBV9 with TRBJ2-1; 8 bases fit TRBD2. The trim removed 0 bases at V and 5 bases at J, leaving 10 bases unmatched. CDR1 and CDR2 (germline): SGDLS, YYNGEE. There are 17 residues in the CDR3. The CDR3 reads CASSVATGGLGHNEQFF. The CDR3 bases are TGTGCCAGCAGCGTAGCCACTGGGGGACTAGGGCACAATGAGCAGTTCTTC.

The chain is built from TRBV24-1 and TRBJ2-1; D unclear. This CDR3 region has 12 residues. Germline lookup yields CDR1 KGHDR and CDR2 SFDVKD. Trimming took off 4 bases at V and 6 bases at J, with 6 bases between the two ends. The DNA of the CDR3 is TGTGCCACCAGTGACCCCAGCAATGAGCAGTTCTTC. It codes for CATSDPSNEQFF.

The chain couples TRBV27 to TRBJ2-7, with D perhaps matching TRBD2 (6 bases). Germline CDR1 reads MNHEY; CDR2 reads SMNVEV (reference sequence). Deletions cut 5 bases from V and 5 bases from J, with 13 bases between. CDR3 size: 13 residues. The CDR3 DNA is TGTGCCAGCAGTCTTCCCGGGAGCCACGAGCAGTACTTC. It yields the protein CASSLPGSHEQYF.

This chain connects TRBV6-5 to TRBJ2-3, with 8 bases identical to TRBD2. This CDR3 region has 13 residues. With 6 bases clipped from V and 4 bases from J, the junction kept 3 bases outside the gene matches. Germline CDR1 and CDR2: MNHEY and SVGAGI. The CDR3 spells CASSSGSADTQYF. CDR3 DNA sequence: TGTGCCAGCAGCAGCGGGAGTGCAGATACGCAGTATTTT.

V usage is TRBV3-1 (or the pseudogene TRBV3-2) and J usage is TRBJ2-1, with 7 bases lining up with TRBD2. The germline V gene has CDR1 LGHDT and CDR2 YNNKEL (reference sequence). The trim removed 7 bases at V and 4 bases at J, leaving 10 bases unmatched. CDR3 length: 15 amino acids. The CDR3 DNA reads TGTGCCAGCACTCGACTAGCCTTAAATTACAATGAGCAGTTCTTC. It yields the protein CASTRLALNYNEQFF.

V usage is TRBV19 and J usage is TRBJ2-7; TRBD1 aligns across 8 bases. V was clipped by 3 bases and J by 2 bases; unmatched bases: 3. CDR3 length equals 14 residues. CDR1 is LNHDA, CDR2 SQIVND, per germline (reference sequence). This chain's CDR3 is CASSIVQGAYEQYF. CDR3 nucleotide sequence: TGTGCCAGTAGTATTGTACAGGGGGCCTACGAGCAGTACTTC.

The genes are TRBV6-6 and TRBJ2-5, with 11 bases identical to TRBD2. In germline, CDR1 is MNHNY, CDR2 SVGAGI (reference sequence). The V gene end was trimmed by 5 bases and the J gene end by 6 bases; junction bases not matched to a gene: 11. CDR3 length: 16 amino acids. CDR3: CASSDFSGRAVKTQYF. CDR3 coding DNA: TGTGCCAGCAGTGACTTTAGCGGGAGGGCTGTAAAGACCCAGTACTTC.

V and J are TRBV5-8 and TRBJ2-3; TRBD2 aligns across 13 bases. CDR3 length equals 15 residues. V dropped 0 bases and J dropped 9; count of bases not matched to a gene: 4. Germline CDR1 reads SGHTS; CDR2 reads YDEGEE. CDR3 DNA: TGTGCCAGCAGCTTGGCCGGACTAGCGGGAGACACGCAGTATTTT. As protein: CASSLAGLAGDTQYF.

V and J are TRBV2 and TRBJ2-4; a weak D match, TRBD1 (5 bases). From germline, CDR1 is SNHLY and CDR2 FYNNEI. Trimming took 7 bases from V and 9 from J, leaving 13 bases between them. The CDR3 runs 12 residues. The CDR3 DNA reads as TGTGCCAGCAAAGATTCAGGGCGCATTCAGTACTTC. Translation: CASKDSGRIQYF.

The chain combines TRBV5-1 with TRBJ1-2; 8 bases are shared with TRBD1. The CDR3 consists of 12 residues. Trimming cost V 1 base and J 7 bases; bases outside gene matches: 0. Germline loops: CDR1 SGHRS, CDR2 YFSETQ. The CDR3 reads CASSLQGAGYTF. CDR3 nucleotide sequence: TGCGCCAGCAGCTTGCAGGGGGCTGGCTACACCTTC.